This T cell receptor (beta chain) was sequenced in a study of cytomegalovirus exposure and HLA in healthy donors. Study-wide findings and caveats: The authors listed 180 or so TCR beta chains as cytomegalovirus-associated.

PCR primers comprised 60 Vbeta and 13 Jbeta primers. Sequenced by immunoSEQ multiplex PCR; TCRdb stores in-frame clones only, minus some. Counted here are under 130,000 clones, around 74% occurring once; the ten biggest clones make up around 1.3%. Of note for this clone: The antigen is unknown.

With 3 bases removed from V and 0 bases from J, the gap between germline ends came to 13 bases. The CDR3 length is 16 residues. Germline V gene data show CDR1 as WNHNN and CDR2 as SYGVQD (reference sequence). This sequence was found in a man between 35 and 55 years old in good health and CMV-seronegative. The chain has TRBV10-1 and TRBJ2-3; weak D call: TRBD2 (6 bases). Sequences were obtained from PBMCs. CDR3 sequence reads: CASSEGLASSTDTQYF. In DNA, the CDR3 is TGCGCCAGCAGTGAAGGTCTAGCGTCTAGCACAGATACGCAGTATTTT.